This T cell receptor beta chain was sequenced during a study of blood T cell repertoires in COVID-19 (dated by TCRdb to the early 2020s). For the wider study: The collaborator samples originated in the United States, Italy and Spain and spanned the acute and convalescent phases of COVID-19. The material from the prospective study consisted of cDNA or gDNA derived from T cells, B-cell-depleted T cells, or PBMCs. Subjects who had been exposed to COVID-19, were actively infected with it, or had recovered from it provided the deeply sampled blood TCRbeta repertoires that made up the dataset. The repertoires were made available in a free public database intended to serve as a resource for research on the immune response to SARS-CoV-2. Samples were obtained from the ongoing ImmuneRACE study (first 160 participants) and from 950 to 1,500 subjects provided by 6 global collaborators. Nearly every sample came with metadata listing a de-identified subject ID, COVID-19 status, age in years and sex. Where available, HLA class I and class II types were obtained from metadata supplied by the sample provider rather than from assay-based typing. Overall study results and their limits: The amount of clinical and demographic metadata varied by source and participant and was provided uncurated.

V and J are truncated by 7 bases and 1 base respectively, leaving an intervening sequence of 13 bases. The germline V gene sets CDR1 to SGHAT and CDR2 to FQNNGV. Reading from cysteine to phenylalanine, the CDR3 counts 14 amino acids. Only CDR3 DNA is held: 42 bases, read in frame from base 1. Turning to this clone: The clone's antigen remains unknown. No base qualities exist here, and no much larger clone lies one base off it.

The collaborating institutions used their own protocols to collect whole blood in K2EDTA tubes. For TCRbeta analysis, collaborators shipped samples in one of three forms: frozen whole blood, isolated PBMCs, or DNA extracted from either of those sample types. TCRbeta CDR3 regions were amplified from genomic DNA using the immunoSEQ Assay, a bias-controlled multiplex PCR. The authors' analysis ran thus. Within the assay, amplification of reference gene primers was used to estimate how many nucleated cells each sample contained. To quantify the absolute abundance of each unique TCRbeta CDR3 rearrangement, sequence reads were collapsed and filtered. Productive Simpson clonality was computed per sample as the square root of Simpson's diversity index over productive rearrangements. The table was pulled from immuneACCESS by TCRdb, which kept in-frame rearrangements only. Such tables lose some clones; where checked, under half of the loss comes from unresolved V genes, and the rest has no known cause. V, J and clone size are those of that table, while D and trimming were read from the DNA. This sample comprises 110,000 or so clones, around four fifths of them detected only once. Of the sample, roughly 21% is held by the ten largest clones.

The source is a woman aged 70 to 79 with acute or convalescent COVID-19. Sequenced material: peripheral blood. This chain joins TRBV11-2 to TRBJ1-1; TRBD1 is perhaps the D gene, given 6 matching bases. In nucleotides, the sequence is TGTGCCAGCAACGACAGGTCGACGAACACTGAAGCTTTCTTT. Its protein reads: CASNDRSTNTEAFF.